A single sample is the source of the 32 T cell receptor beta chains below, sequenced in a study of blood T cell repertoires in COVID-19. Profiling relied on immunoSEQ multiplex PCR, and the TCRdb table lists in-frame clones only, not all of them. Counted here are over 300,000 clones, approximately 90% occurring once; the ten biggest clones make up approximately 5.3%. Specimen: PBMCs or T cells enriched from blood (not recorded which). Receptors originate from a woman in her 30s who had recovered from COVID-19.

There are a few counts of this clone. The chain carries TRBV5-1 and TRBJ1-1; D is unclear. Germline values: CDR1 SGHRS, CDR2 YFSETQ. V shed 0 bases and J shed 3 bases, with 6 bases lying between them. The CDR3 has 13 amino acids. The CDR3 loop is CASSLVGDTEAFF. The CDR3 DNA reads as TGCGCCAGCAGCTTGGTGGGAGACACTGAAGCTTTCTTT.

CDR3 protein: CAWSHRDRGRGQTQYF. For the CDR3, the DNA is TGTGCCTGGAGTCACCGGGACAGGGGGCGAGGGCAGACCCAGTACTTC. V usage is TRBV30 and J usage is TRBJ2-5, with 12 positions matching TRBD1. This CDR3 comprises 16 residues. Germline CDR1 GTSNPN, CDR2 SVGIG (reference sequence). The trim removed 2 bases at V and 6 bases at J, leaving 10 bases unmatched. The full variable domain, completed using reference TRBV30 and TRBJ2-5, is SQTIHQWPATLVQPVGSPLSLECTVEGTSNPNLYWYRQAAGRGLQLLFYSVGIGQISSEVPQNLSASRPQDRQFILSSKKLLLSDSGFYLCAWSHRDRGRGQTQYFGPGTRLLVL.

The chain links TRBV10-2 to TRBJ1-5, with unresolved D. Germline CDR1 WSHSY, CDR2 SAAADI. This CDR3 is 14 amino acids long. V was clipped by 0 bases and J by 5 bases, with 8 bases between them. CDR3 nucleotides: TGCGCCAGCAGTGAGTCCAGGCCGCATCAGCCCCAGCATTTT. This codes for CASSESRPHQPQHF.

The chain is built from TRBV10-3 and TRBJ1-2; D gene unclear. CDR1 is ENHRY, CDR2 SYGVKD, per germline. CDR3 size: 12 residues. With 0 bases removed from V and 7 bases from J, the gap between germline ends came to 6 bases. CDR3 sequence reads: CAISESEAGYTF. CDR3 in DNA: TGTGCCATCAGTGAGTCTGAAGCTGGCTACACCTTC.

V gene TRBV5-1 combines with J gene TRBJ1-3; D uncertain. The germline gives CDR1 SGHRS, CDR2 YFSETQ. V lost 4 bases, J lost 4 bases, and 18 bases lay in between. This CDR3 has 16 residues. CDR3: CASSPDTLSSGNTIYF. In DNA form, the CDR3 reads TGCGCCAGCAGCCCCGACACTCTCTCTTCGGGAAACACCATATATTTT.

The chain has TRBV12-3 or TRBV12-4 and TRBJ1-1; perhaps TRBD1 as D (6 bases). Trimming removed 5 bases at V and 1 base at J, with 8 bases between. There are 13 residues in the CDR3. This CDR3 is CASSRGQNTEAFF. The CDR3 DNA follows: TGTGCCAGCAGTCGGGGACAGAACACTGAAGCTTTCTTT.

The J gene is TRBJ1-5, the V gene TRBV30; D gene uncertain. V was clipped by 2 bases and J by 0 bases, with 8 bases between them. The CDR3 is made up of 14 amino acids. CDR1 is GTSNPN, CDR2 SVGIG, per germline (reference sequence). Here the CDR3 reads CAWSYSYSNQPQHF. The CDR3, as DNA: TGTGCCTGGAGTTACTCATATAGCAATCAGCCCCAGCATTTT.

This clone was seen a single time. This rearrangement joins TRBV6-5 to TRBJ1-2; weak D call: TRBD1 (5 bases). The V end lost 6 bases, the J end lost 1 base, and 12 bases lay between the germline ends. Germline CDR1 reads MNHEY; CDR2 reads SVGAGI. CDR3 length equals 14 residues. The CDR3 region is CASRVGLGNYGYTF. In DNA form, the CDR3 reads TGTGCCAGCAGGGTGGGGCTGGGTAACTATGGCTACACCTTC.

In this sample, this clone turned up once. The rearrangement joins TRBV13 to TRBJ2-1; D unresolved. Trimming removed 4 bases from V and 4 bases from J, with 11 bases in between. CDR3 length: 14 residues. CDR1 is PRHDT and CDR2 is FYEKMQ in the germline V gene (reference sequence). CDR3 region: CASSSSDAYNEQFF. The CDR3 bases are TGTGCCAGCAGCTCCAGCGACGCTTACAATGAGCAGTTCTTC.

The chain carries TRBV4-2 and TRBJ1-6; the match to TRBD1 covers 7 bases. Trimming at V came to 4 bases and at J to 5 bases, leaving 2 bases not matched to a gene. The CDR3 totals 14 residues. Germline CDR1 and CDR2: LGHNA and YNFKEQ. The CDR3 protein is CASSPTGNNSPLHF. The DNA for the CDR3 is TGTGCCAGCAGCCCGACAGGGAATAATTCACCCCTCCACTTT.

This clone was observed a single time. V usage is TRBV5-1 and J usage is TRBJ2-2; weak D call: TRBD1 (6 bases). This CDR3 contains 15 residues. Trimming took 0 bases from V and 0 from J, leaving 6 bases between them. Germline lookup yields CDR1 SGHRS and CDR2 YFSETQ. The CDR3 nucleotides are TGCGCCAGCAGCTTGGGGGACACGAACACCGGGGAGCTGTTTTTT. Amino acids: CASSLGDTNTGELFF.

CDR3 nucleotide sequence: TGCGCCAGCAGCTTGGCTCTAGCCTTGGAGACCCAGTACTTC. As protein: CASSLALALETQYF. V and J are TRBV5-1 and TRBJ2-5; weak D call: TRBD2 (5 bases). The length of the CDR3 is 14 residues. The germline gives CDR1 SGHRS, CDR2 YFSETQ. Trimming removed 0 bases at V and 5 bases at J, with 11 bases between. The whole variable domain, filled in from reference TRBV5-1 and TRBJ2-5, reads KAGVTQTPRYLIKTRGQQVTLSCSPISGHRSVSWYQQTPGQGLQFLFEYFSETQRNKGNFPGRFSGRQFSNSRSEMNVSTLELGDSALYLCASSLALALETQYFGPGTRLLVL.

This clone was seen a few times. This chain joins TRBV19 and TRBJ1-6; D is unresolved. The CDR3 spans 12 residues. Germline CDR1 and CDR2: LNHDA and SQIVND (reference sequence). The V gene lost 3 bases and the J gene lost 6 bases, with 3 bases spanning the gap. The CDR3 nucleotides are TGTGCCAGTAGTATCGTTAATTCACCCCTCCACTTT. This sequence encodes CASSIVNSPLHF.

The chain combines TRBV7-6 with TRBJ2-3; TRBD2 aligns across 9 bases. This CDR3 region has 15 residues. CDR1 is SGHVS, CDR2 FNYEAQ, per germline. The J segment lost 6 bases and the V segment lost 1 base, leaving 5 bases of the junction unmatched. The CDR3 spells CASSLGGGAYDTQYF. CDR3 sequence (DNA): TGTGCCAGCAGCTTAGGCGGGGGGGCCTATGATACGCAGTATTTT.

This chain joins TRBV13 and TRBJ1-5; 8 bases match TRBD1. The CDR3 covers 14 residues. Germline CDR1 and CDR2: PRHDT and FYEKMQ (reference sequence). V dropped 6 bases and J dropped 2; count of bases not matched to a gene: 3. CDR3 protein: CASSSGQGNQPQHF. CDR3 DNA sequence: TGTGCCAGCAGTTCGGGACAGGGCAATCAGCCCCAGCATTTT. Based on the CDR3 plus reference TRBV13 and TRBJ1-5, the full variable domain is AAGVIQSPRHLIKEKRETATLKCYPIPRHDTVYWYQQGPGQDPQFLISFYEKMQSDKGSIPDRFSAQQFSDYHSELNMSSLELGDSALYFCASSSGQGNQPQHFGDGTRLSIL.

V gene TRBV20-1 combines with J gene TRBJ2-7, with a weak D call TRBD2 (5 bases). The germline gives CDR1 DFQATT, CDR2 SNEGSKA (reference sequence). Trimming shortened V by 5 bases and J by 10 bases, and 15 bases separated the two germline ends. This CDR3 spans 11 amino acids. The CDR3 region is CSAPTVRGQYF. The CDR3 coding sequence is TGCAGTGCTCCAACGGTACGGGGACAGTACTTC.

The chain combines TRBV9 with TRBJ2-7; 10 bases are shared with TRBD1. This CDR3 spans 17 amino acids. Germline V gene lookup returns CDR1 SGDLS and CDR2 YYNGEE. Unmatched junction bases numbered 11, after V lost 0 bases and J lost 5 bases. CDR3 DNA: TGTGCCAGCAGCGTAGCTTCAGGTGGACAGGGGGGGGACGAGCAGTACTTC. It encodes CASSVASGGQGGDEQYF.

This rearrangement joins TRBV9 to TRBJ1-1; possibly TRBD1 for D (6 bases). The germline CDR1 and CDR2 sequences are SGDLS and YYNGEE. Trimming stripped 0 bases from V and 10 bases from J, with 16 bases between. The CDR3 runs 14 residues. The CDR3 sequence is CASSVVSPGVAAFF. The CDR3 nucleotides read TGTGCCAGCAGCGTAGTGTCCCCAGGGGTAGCAGCTTTCTTT. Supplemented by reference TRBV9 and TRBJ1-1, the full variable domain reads DSGVTQTPKHLITATGQRVTLRCSPRSGDLSVYWYQQSLDQGLQFLIQYYNGEERAKGNILERFSAQQFPDLHSELNLSSLELGDSALYFCASSVVSPGVAAFFGQGTRLTVV.

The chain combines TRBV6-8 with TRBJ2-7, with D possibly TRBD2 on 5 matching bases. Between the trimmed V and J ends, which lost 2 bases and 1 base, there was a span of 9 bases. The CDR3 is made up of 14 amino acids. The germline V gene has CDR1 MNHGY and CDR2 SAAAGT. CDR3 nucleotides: TGTGCCAGCAGTTACGCCGGAGGTTCCTACGAGCAGTACTTC. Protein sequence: CASSYAGGSYEQYF.

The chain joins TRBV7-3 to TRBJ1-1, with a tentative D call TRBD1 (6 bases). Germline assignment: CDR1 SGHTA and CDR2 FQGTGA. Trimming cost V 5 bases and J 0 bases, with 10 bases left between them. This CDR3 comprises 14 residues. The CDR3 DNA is TGTGCCAGCAGCCCCGGGACAATGAACACTGAAGCTTTCTTT. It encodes CASSPGTMNTEAFF.

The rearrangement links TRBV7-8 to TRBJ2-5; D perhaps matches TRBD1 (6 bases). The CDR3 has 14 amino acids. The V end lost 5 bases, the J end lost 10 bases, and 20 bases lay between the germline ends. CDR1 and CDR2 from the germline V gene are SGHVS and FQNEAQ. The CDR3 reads CASSETGWGPDQYF. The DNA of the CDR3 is TGTGCCAGCAGCGAGACAGGTTGGGGCCCAGACCAGTACTTC.

Written as DNA, the CDR3 is TGTGCCAGCAGTTTTCGGGGTCGTGAAAAACTGTTTTTT. Translating gives CASSFRGREKLFF. The V call is TRBV27, the J call TRBJ1-4; D is unresolved. Germline CDR1 is MNHEY and CDR2 is SMNVEV (reference sequence). CDR3 length: 13 residues. The V end lost 3 bases, the J end lost 7 bases, and 9 bases lay between the germline ends.

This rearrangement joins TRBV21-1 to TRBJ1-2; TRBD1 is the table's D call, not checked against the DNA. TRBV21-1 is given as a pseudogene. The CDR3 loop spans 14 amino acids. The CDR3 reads CASSTRPGGFGYTF. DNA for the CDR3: TGTGCCAGCAGCACCAGGCCAGGGGGCTTTGGCTACACCTTC.

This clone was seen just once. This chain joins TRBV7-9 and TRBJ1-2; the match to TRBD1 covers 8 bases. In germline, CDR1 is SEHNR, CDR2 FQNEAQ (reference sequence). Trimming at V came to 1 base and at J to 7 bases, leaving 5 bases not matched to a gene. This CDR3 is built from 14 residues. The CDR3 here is CASSLVTGVFGYTF. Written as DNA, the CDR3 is TGTGCCAGCAGCTTAGTGACAGGGGTTTTTGGCTACACCTTC.

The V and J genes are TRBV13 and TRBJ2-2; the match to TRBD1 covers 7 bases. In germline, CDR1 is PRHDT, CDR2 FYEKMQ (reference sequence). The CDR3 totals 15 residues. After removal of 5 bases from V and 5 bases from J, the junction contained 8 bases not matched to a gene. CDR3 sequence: CASSRNKQGTGELFF. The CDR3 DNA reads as TGTGCCAGCAGCCGAAATAAACAGGGGACCGGGGAGCTGTTTTTT.

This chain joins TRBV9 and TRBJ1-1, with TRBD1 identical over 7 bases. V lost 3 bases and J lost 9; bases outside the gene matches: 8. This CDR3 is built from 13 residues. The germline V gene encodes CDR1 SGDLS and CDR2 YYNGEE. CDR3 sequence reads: CASSERGGEKAFF. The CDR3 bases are TGTGCCAGCAGCGAGAGAGGGGGCGAGAAAGCTTTCTTT. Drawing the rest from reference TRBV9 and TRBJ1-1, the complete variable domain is DSGVTQTPKHLITATGQRVTLRCSPRSGDLSVYWYQQSLDQGLQFLIQYYNGEERAKGNILERFSAQQFPDLHSELNLSSLELGDSALYFCASSERGGEKAFFGQGTRLTVV.

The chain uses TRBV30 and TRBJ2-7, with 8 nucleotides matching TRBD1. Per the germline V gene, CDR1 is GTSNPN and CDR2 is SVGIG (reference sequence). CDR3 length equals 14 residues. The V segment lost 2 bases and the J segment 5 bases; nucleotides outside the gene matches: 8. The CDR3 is CAWSTGRGLNEQYF. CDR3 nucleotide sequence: TGTGCCTGGAGTACGGGCAGGGGGCTGAACGAGCAGTACTTC.

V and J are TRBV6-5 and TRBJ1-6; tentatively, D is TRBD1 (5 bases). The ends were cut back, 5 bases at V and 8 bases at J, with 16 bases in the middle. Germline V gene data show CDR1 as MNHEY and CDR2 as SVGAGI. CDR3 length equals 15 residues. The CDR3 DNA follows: TGTGCCAGCAGTCTATTAAGTGGGGGGGATTCACCCCTCCACTTT. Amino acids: CASSLLSGGDSPLHF.

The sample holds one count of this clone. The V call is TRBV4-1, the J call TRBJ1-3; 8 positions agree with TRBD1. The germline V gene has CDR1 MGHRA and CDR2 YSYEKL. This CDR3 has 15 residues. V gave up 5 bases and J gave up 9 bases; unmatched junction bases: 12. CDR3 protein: CASSGRQGSTGTIYF. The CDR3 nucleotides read TGCGCCAGCAGCGGTCGACAGGGGTCAACGGGCACCATATATTTT.

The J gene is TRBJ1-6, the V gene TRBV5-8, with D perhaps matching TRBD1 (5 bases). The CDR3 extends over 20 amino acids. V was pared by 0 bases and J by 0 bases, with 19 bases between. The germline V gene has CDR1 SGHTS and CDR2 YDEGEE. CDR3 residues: CASSLVLGSGGSSYNSPLHF. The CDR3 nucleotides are TGTGCCAGCAGCTTGGTTTTGGGTTCTGGGGGGAGCTCCTATAATTCACCCCTCCACTTT. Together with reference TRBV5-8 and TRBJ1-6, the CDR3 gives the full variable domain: EAGVTQSPTHLIKTRGQQATLRCSPISGHTSVYWYQQALGLGLQFLLWYDEGEERNRGNFPPRFSGRQFPNYSSELNVNALELEDSALYLCASSLVLGSGGSSYNSPLHFGNGTRLTVT.

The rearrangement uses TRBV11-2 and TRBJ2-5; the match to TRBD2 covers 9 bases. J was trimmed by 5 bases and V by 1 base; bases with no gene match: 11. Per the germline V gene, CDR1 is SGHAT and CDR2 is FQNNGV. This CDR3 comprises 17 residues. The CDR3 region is CASSLAAGGAGGETQYF. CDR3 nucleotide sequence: TGTGCCAGCAGCTTAGCTGCGGGGGGGGCGGGAGGTGAGACCCAGTACTTC.

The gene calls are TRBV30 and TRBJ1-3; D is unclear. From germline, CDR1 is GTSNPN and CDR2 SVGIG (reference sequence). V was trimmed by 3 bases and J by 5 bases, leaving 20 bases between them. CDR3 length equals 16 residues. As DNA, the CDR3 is TGTGCCTGGAGCCCCCCCACAAGACTCCGGAGAAACACCATATATTTT. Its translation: CAWSPPTRLRRNTIYF.